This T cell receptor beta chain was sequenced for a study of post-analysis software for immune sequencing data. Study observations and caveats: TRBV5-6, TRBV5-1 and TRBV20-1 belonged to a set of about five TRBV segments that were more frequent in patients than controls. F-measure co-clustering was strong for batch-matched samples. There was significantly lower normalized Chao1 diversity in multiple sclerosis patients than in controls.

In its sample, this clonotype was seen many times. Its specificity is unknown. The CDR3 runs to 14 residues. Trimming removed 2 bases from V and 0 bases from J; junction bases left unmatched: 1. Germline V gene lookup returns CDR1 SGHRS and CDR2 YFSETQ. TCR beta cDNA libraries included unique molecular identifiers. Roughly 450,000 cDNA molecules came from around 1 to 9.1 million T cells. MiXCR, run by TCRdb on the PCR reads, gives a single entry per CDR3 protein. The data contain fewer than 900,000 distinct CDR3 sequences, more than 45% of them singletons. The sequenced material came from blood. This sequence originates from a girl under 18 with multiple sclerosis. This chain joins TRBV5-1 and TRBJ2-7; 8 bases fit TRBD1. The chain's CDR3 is CASSFGQGSYEQYF. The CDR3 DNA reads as TGCGCCAGCAGCTTTGGACAGGGCTCCTACGAGCAGTACTTC.